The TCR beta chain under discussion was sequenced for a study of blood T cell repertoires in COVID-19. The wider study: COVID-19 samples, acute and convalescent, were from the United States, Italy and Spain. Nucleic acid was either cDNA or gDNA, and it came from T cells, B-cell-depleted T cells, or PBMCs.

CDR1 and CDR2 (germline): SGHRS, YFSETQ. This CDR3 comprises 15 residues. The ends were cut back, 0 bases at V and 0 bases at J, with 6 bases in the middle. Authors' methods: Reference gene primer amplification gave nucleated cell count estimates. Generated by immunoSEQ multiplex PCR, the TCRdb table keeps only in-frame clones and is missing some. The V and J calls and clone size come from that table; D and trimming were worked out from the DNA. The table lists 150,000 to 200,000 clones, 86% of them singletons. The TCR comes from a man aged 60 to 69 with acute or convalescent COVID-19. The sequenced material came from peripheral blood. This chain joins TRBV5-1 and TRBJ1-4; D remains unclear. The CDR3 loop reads CASSLAQATNEKLFF. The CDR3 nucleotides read TGCGCCAGCAGCTTGGCCCAGGCAACTAATGAAAAACTGTTTTTT.